This T cell receptor (beta chain) was identified during a study of blood T cell repertoires in COVID-19. Study as a whole: T cells, B-cell-depleted T cells, or PBMCs supplied cDNA or gDNA.

Per the germline V gene, CDR1 is LNHDA and CDR2 is SQIVND (reference sequence). This CDR3 contains 14 residues. V dropped 5 bases and J dropped 1 base, with 12 bases sitting between them. The repertoire was sequenced with immunoSEQ multiplex PCR; TCRdb's copy has only in-frame clones and lacks some. Altogether 300,000 to 450,000 clones are present, 75% to 90% being singletons, with the ten largest covering roughly 3.6%. This clone was counted a single time. The sample was peripheral blood. The TCR was taken from a woman aged 18-30 years with acute or convalescent COVID-19. The chain carries TRBV19 and TRBJ2-7, with a tentative D call TRBD1 (6 bases). As DNA, the CDR3 is TGTGCCAGTAGTCGGGACACCACTTCCTACGAGCAGTACTTC. Residues: CASSRDTTSYEQYF.